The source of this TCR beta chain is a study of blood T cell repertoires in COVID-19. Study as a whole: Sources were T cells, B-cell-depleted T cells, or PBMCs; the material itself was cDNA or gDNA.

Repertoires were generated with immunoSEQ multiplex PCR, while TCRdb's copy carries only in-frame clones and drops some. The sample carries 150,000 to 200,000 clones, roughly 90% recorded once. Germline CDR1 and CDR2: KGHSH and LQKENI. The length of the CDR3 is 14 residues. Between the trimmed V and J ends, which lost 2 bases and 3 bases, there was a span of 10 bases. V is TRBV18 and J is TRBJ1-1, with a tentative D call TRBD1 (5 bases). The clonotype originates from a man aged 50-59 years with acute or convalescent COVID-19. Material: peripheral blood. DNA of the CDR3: TGTGCCAGCTCACCAGGGGGGGTCGACACTGAAGCTTTCTTT. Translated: CASSPGGVDTEAFF.